The T cell receptor beta chain under discussion was sequenced for a study of T-cell memory formation after mild COVID-19. TCRdb reprocessed the 5' RACE reads with MiXCR, giving one entry per CDR3 protein. The sample has about 110,000 distinct CDR3 sequences; roughly a sixth are singletons. This clonotype occurred a few times. The length of the CDR3 is 15 residues. Trimming took 2 bases from V and 2 from J; bases not matched to a gene: 7. Per germline, CDR1 SGHKS and CDR2 YYEKEE (reference sequence). The sequence was obtained from a man younger than 35 who had mild COVID-19 (a few samples of this study predate the infection). Cell type and time point are not known. This rearrangement joins TRBV5-5 to TRBJ2-7, with 7 bases fitting TRBD2. Input material: PBMCs or a T cell subset sorted from them (not recorded which). CDR3 sequence reads: CASSLNPSGTYEQYV. The CDR3 bases are TGTGCCAGCAGCTTAAACCCGAGCGGGACCTACGAGCAGTACGTC.